What follows is one T cell receptor beta chain and its context. The data derive from a study of T cell responses to AZD1222 COVID-19 vaccine. Germline V gene data show CDR1 as LNHDA and CDR2 as SQIVND (reference sequence). The CDR3 sequence is 14 residues long. The V gene end was trimmed by 6 bases and the J gene end by 5 bases; junction bases not matched to a gene: 6. Some clones are missing from TCRdb's copy, which holds only in-frame ones; the method was immunoSEQ multiplex PCR. The sample has approximately 200,000 clones, about 90% seen once; the top ten hold 2.5% to 3%. The sample here was peripheral blood, taken on day 0 of MenACWY control vaccination. This chain uses TRBV19 with TRBJ2-5, with TRBD2 identical over 10 bases. This clonotype was obtained from an adult in good health. CDR3: CASRMVAGGETQYF. The CDR3 region has the DNA TGTGCCAGTAGGATGGTAGCGGGAGGTGAGACCCAGTACTTC.